The clone carrying this TCR beta chain has a handful of counts. The data were taken from a study of shared T cell receptors in the human thymus. Method: immunoSEQ multiplex PCR; TCRdb's copy keeps in-frame clones and lacks some. The table lists hundreds of thousands of clones, 75% to 85% of them singletons, with 0.01% to 0.015% in the top ten. V was trimmed by 0 bases and J by 3 bases, leaving 14 bases between them. Germline assignment: CDR1 MGHRA and CDR2 YSYEKL. The CDR3 sequence is 16 residues long. In addition, the sample was reused for a study of human thymus T cells. That report adds: Having surgery to correct congenital heart defects, healthy Finnish infants acted as the donors. Resections that were taken during corrective heart surgery supplied the thymus tissue. V and J genes seemed to be used with bias in thymic and blood repertoires. Unrelated individuals were reported by related research to share highly overlapping thymic repertoires.

V gene TRBV4-1 combines with J gene TRBJ1-1; D remains unclear. This receptor was taken from a boy in the first two years of life with a congenital heart defect. The specimen sequenced was thymocytes. The CDR3 DNA reads as TGCGCCAGCAGCCAAGAGGAGGGTTCATCCTACACTGAAGCTTTCTTT. This gives the protein CASSQEEGSSYTEAFF.